This T cell receptor beta chain was captured by sequencing in a study of blood T cells in healthy people across ages. CDR1 SNHLY and CDR2 FYNNEI come from the germline V gene. The V and J ends lost 4 bases and 5 bases, in that order; junction bases with no gene match: 14. This CDR3 is built from 17 residues. Alongside a J-beta primer mix, a sample-barcoded 5' primer served in a second PCR lasting roughly 6 to 11 cycles. TCRdb re-called the 5' RACE reads through MiXCR, storing one row per CDR3 protein. The sample carries 1.2 million to 1.5 million distinct CDR3 sequences, approximately 63% recorded once.

The genes are TRBV2 and TRBJ2-7; the match to TRBD2 covers 10 bases. The specimen was blood. The receptor comes from a man aged 18 to 30 in good health. The CDR3 reads CASSVSGRAWGAHEQYF. The CDR3 DNA reads as TGTGCCAGCAGTGTAAGCGGGAGGGCCTGGGGTGCCCACGAGCAGTACTTC. Drawing the rest from reference TRBV2 and TRBJ2-7, the complete variable domain is EPEVTQTPSHQVTQMGQEVILRCVPISNHLYFYWYRQILGQKVEFLVSFYNNEISEKSEIFDDQFSVERPDGSNFTLKIRSTKLEDSAMYFCASSVSGRAWGAHEQYFGPGTRLTVT.